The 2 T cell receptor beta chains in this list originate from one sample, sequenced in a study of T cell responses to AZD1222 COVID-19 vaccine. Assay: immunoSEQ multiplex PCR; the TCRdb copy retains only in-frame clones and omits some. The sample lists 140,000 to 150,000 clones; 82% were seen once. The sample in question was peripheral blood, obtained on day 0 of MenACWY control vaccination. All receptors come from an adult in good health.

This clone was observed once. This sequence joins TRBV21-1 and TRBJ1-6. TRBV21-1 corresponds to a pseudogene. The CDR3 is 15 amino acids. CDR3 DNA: TGTGCCAGCAGCAAAGCGAAGACCCCTAGGTCACCCCTCCACTTT. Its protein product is CASSKAKTPRSPLHF.

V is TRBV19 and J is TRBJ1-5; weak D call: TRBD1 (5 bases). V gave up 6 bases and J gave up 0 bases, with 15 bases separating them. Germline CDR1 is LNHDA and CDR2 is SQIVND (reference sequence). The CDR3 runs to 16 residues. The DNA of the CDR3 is TGTGCCAGTAGGAGGGACGGAGCGTATAGCAATCAGCCCCAGCATTTT. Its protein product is CASRRDGAYSNQPQHF.